The 6 T cell receptor beta chains below were found in one sample sequenced in a study of blood T cell repertoires in COVID-19. Assay: immunoSEQ multiplex PCR; the TCRdb copy retains only in-frame clones and omits some. The sample contains about 100,000 clones, 70% to 80% of which appear only once. Sequencing used peripheral blood. All receptors derive from a woman in her seventies with acute or convalescent COVID-19.

The chain uses TRBV3-1 (or the pseudogene TRBV3-2) and TRBJ1-2; D is possibly TRBD1 (6 bases). Trimming removed 4 bases at V and 6 bases at J, with 18 bases between. CDR3 length: 15 amino acids. Germline lookup yields CDR1 LGHDT and CDR2 YNNKEL (reference sequence). The CDR3 here is CASSPMTGGWNGYTF. The CDR3, as DNA: TGTGCCAGCAGCCCAATGACAGGAGGTTGGAATGGCTACACCTTC.

This rearrangement joins TRBV27 to TRBJ1-5, with D perhaps matching TRBD1 (5 bases). Between the trimmed V and J ends, which lost 4 bases and 2 bases, there was a span of 15 bases. Per the germline V gene, CDR1 is MNHEY and CDR2 is SMNVEV (reference sequence). The CDR3 length is 16 residues. This CDR3 is CASSSGWGVGNQPQHF. The CDR3 region has the DNA TGTGCCAGCAGTTCCGGTTGGGGGGTCGGCAATCAGCCCCAGCATTTT.

This chain links TRBV7-2 with TRBJ2-7; D may be TRBD1 (5 bases). The germline V gene has CDR1 SGHTA and CDR2 FQGNSA. This CDR3 spans 13 amino acids. With 1 base removed from V and 3 bases from J, the gap between germline ends came to 7 bases. The CDR3 DNA reads as TGTGCCAGCAGCTTAGGCAGGGTCTACGAGCAGTACGTC. It specifies CASSLGRVYEQYV.

The chain is built from TRBV10-3 and TRBJ1-5; TRBD1 agrees at 7 bases. CDR1 is ENHRY, CDR2 SYGVKD, per germline. The ends lost 8 bases at V and 0 bases at J; junction bases unmatched: 4. The CDR3 spans 14 residues. CDR3 residues: CAIRGTASNQPQHF. The CDR3, as DNA: TGTGCCATCCGCGGGACAGCTAGCAATCAGCCCCAGCATTTT.

The DNA of the CDR3 is TGTGCCAGCAGGGGACAGGGCTCCTACGAGCAGTACGTC. This encodes CASRGQGSYEQYV. The rearrangement joins TRBV6-1 to TRBJ2-7, with 9 bases that match TRBD1. Germline trimming cut 6 bases from V and 0 bases from J; bases unmatched to any gene: 0. Looked up from germline, CDR1 is MNHNS and CDR2 is SASEGT. The CDR3 runs 13 residues.

The genes are TRBV11-2 and TRBJ1-2; TRBD1 matches 7 bases. V lost 4 bases and J lost 6; bases outside the gene matches: 5. The CDR3 is made up of 13 amino acids. Per germline, CDR1 SGHAT and CDR2 FQNNGV. Here the CDR3 DNA reads TGTGCCAGCAGCTACCTTGGGACAGATGGCTACACCTTC. It encodes CASSYLGTDGYTF.